This T cell receptor (beta chain) was found in a study of CD8 T cells in Susac syndrome. Across the whole study: There were Susac syndrome patients who were therapy-naive at blood draw, others on corticosteroids, and others on intravenous immunoglobulin alone.

CD8+ and CD4+ T cells circulating in blood were sequenced for TCR beta. Susac syndrome patients met recently defined diagnostic criteria for definite or probable disease. This CDR3 comprises 20 residues. V dropped 0 bases and J dropped 4; count of bases not matched to a gene: 12. Germline V CDR1 and CDR2: SGDLS, YYNGEE. About 0.5 to 1 ug RNA was reverse transcribed with random hexamers. TCRdb redid the calling of the immunoSEQ multiplex PCR reads with MiXCR, one entry per CDR3 protein. The profile shows around 200,000 distinct CDR3 sequences, under 97% of them singletons. The chain combines TRBV9 with TRBJ2-3; 15 bases match TRBD2. This TCR was recovered from a human donor with Susac syndrome. The sample comprised CD4+ T cells from PBMCs. Here the CDR3 reads CASSVASRTSGGVGSDTQYF. The CDR3 DNA reads TGTGCCAGCAGCGTAGCGTCCAGGACTAGCGGGGGGGTAGGTTCAGATACGCAGTATTTT.